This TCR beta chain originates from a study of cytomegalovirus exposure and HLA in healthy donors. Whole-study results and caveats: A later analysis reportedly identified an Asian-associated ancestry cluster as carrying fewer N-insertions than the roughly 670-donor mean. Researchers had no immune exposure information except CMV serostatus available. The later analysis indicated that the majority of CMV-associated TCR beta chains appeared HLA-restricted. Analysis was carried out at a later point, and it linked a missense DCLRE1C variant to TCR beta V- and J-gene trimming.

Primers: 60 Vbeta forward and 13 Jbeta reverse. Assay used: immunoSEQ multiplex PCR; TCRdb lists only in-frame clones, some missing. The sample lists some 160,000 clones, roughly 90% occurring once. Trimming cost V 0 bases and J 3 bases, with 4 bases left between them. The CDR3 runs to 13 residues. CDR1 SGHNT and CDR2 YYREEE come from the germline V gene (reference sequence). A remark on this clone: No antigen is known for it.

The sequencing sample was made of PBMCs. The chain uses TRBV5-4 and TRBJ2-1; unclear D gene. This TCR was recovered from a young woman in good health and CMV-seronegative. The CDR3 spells CASSLGSYNEQFF. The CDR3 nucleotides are TGTGCCAGCAGCTTGGGGAGCTACAATGAGCAGTTCTTC.